This T cell receptor beta chain was found in a study of cytomegalovirus exposure and HLA in healthy donors. With regard to this clone: Its antigen is unknown.

This CDR3 spans 14 amino acids. Germline V CDR1 and CDR2: SEHNR, FQNEAQ (reference sequence). With 5 bases removed from V and 8 bases from J, the gap between germline ends came to 18 bases. Study results and caveats: The study designated 150 or so TCR beta chains cytomegalovirus-associated.

Using immunoSEQ multiplex PCR, the repertoire was profiled, and TCRdb retains in-frame clones only, with some absent. This sample has about 360,000 clones, with approximately 90% found just once. The chain couples TRBV7-9 to TRBJ1-2; weak D call: TRBD1 (6 bases). The sample consisted of PBMCs. The clonotype was recovered from a woman aged 18-29 years in good health and CMV-seronegative. The CDR3 protein is CASSPPYRESGYTF. The CDR3, as DNA: TGTGCCAGCAGCCCGCCCTACAGGGAATCAGGCTACACCTTC.